This T cell receptor beta chain was obtained from a study of beta chain features in type 1 diabetes. Turning to the study itself: Age, gender, cell numbers and subset yield matched between patients and controls. General study results and limits: For Type 1 diabetes patients, all four CD4+ subsets carried TCRB CDR3s that were moderately but significantly shorter.

Remarks on this clone: The target antigen is unknown.

Expressed TCRB transcripts got sequenced, as all isolated RNA was reverse transcribed. Clones were read by immunoSEQ multiplex PCR, and TCRdb kept only the in-frame ones, dropping some. The top ten clones hold about 0.01% of a sample with 330,000 or so clones, roughly 12% of them seen once. The CDR3 runs to 15 residues. Trimming stripped 4 bases from V and 4 bases from J, with 15 bases between. Germline CDR1 is SGHNT and CDR2 is YENEEA. V gene TRBV11-3 combines with J gene TRBJ2-3; possibly TRBD1 for D (6 bases). This receptor was obtained from a woman between 18 and 30 years old with type 1 diabetes. Sequencing was carried out using naive CD4+ T cells from blood. For the CDR3, the DNA is TGTGCCAGCAGCTACCCTCTAGCAGGGGCAGATACGCAGTATTTT. Translating it yields CASSYPLAGADTQYF. Combining the CDR3 with reference TRBV11-3 and TRBJ2-3 gives the whole variable domain EAGVVQSPRYKIIEKKQPVAFWCNPISGHNTLYWYLQNLGQGPELLIRYENEEAVDDSQLPKDRFSAERLKGVDSTLKIQPAELGDSAVYLCASSYPLAGADTQYFGPGTRLTVL.